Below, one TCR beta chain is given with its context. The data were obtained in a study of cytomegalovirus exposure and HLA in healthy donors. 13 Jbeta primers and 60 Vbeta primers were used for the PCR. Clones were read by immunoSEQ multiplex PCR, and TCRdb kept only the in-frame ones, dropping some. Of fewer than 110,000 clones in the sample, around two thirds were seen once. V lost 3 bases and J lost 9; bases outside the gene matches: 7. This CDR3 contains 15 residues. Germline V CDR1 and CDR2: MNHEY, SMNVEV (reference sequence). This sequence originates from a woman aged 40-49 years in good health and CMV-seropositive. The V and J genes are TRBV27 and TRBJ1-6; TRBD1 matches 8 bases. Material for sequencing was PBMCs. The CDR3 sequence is CASSLNRGTGSPLHF. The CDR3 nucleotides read TGTGCCAGCAGTTTGAACAGGGGGACAGGTTCACCCCTCCACTTT.